This is a list of T cell receptor beta chains from one sample in a study of CD8 T cells in Susac syndrome. TCRdb re-derived calls from the immunoSEQ multiplex PCR reads in MiXCR, one entry per CDR3 protein. The table lists hundreds of thousands of distinct CDR3 sequences, approximately 94% of them singletons. The sequenced sample consisted of CD4+ T cells from PBMCs. All receptors derive from a human donor with Susac syndrome. Both conserved end residues are part of each CDR3. Each record gives: J gene, D gene, clone size, V gene, CDR3 DNA, CDR3 protein. D genes are given only for firm matches. A clone size is listed for some rows: how often the clone was seen (once, few, many), or a class if it is expanded.

>TRBJ1-1|.|.|TRBV30
TGTGCCTGGAGTGAGGGTGAAACTGAAGCTTTCTTT
CAWSEGETEAFF
>TRBJ2-5|TRBD1|.|TRBV7-9
TGTGCCAGCAGCCCGCTGGGACAGCAAGAGACCCAGTACTTC
CASSPLGQQETQYF
>TRBJ2-7|TRBD1|.|TRBV29-1
TGCAGCGCTAAAGGGACAGGAGGCTACGAGCAGTACTTC
CSAKGTGGYEQYF
>TRBJ2-2|.|.|TRBV11-1
TGTGCCAGCAGCTCGCGCACAGGGAACGGGGAGCTGTTTTTT
CASSSRTGNGELFF
>TRBJ2-7|.|.|TRBV6-5
TGTGCCAGCAGCCATCCCCTAGTGAACGAGCAGTACTTC
CASSHPLVNEQYF
>TRBJ2-7|.|once|TRBV30
TGTGCCTGGAGCCCGGCACGGCGAACCTACGAGCAGTACTTC
CAWSPARRTYEQYF
>TRBJ1-1|TRBD1|.|TRBV5-1
TGCGCCAGCAGCACCGTACAGGGGCTGGCTGAAGCTTTCTTT
CASSTVQGLAEAFF
>TRBJ2-4|.|.|TRBV6-1
TGTGCCAGCAGTGAAGCTGCGGGGTTAGCCAAAAACATTCAGTACTTC
CASSEAAGLAKNIQYF
>TRBJ2-5|.|.|TRBV10-3
TGTGCCATCAGTGTCACAGGGTACCAAGAGACCCAGTACTTC
CAISVTGYQETQYF
>TRBJ2-1|.|.|TRBV20-1
TGCAGTGCTCGAGGAGGGGGGGGGACAGCGCAGTTCTTC
CSARGGGGTAQFF
>TRBJ1-2|.|.|TRBV6-2/TRBV6-3
TGTGCCAGCAGCCTAAGATTCTATGGCTACACCTTC
CASSLRFYGYTF
>TRBJ2-3|.|.|TRBV6-1
TGTGCCAGCAGTCAAGTTTTCGGCACGCAGTATTTT
CASSQVFGTQYF
>TRBJ2-7|TRBD2|.|TRBV20-1
TGCAGTGCTACCCTAGCGGGGGCGGGCGAGCAGTACTTC
CSATLAGAGEQYF
>TRBJ1-6|TRBD1|.|TRBV30
TGTGCCTGGAATCAGGGGGTAGAATCACCCCTCCACTTT
CAWNQGVESPLHF
>TRBJ2-4|TRBD1|.|TRBV6-6
TGTGCCAGCAGTTACGGGACAGACCAAAACATTCAGTACTTC
CASSYGTDQNIQYF
>TRBJ1-2|.|.|TRBV19
TGTGCCAGTAGTATAGACGGAATCGTCTATGGCTACACCTTC
CASSIDGIVYGYTF
>TRBJ1-2|.|.|TRBV12-3/TRBV12-4
TGTGCCAGCAGTCCGGGAGCTAGCGGCTATGGCTACACCTTC
CASSPGASGYGYTF
>TRBJ1-2|.|.|TRBV7-2
TGTGCCAGCAGCTCCCCCACCAGGGAACTCGGCTACACCTTC
CASSSPTRELGYTF
>TRBJ2-3|.|once|TRBV5-1
TGCGCCAGCAGCTTATCCCCGACGCGGGGCACAGATACGCAGTATTTT
CASSLSPTRGTDTQYF
>TRBJ2-5|TRBD1|.|TRBV20-1
TGCGGGGGACAGGACCAAGAGACCCAGTACTTC
CGGQDQETQYF
>TRBJ1-1|TRBD1|.|TRBV14
TGTGCCAGCAGCCGTACCGGGACAGGGTACACTGAAGCTTTCTTT
CASSRTGTGYTEAFF
>TRBJ2-5|TRBD2|.|TRBV5-6
TGTGCCAGCAGCTGGATGACTAGCGGGGGAAAAGAGACCCAGTACTTC
CASSWMTSGGKETQYF
>TRBJ1-1|TRBD1|.|TRBV7-3
TGTGCCAGCAGCCCGCAGGGGGAAGGGGGCACTGAAGCTTTCTTT
CASSPQGEGGTEAFF
>TRBJ2-3|TRBD2|.|TRBV7-9
TGTGCCAGCAGCTTAGTTCTGGCGGGGGGCACAGATACGCAGTATTTT
CASSLVLAGGTDTQYF
>TRBJ1-5|.|.|TRBV12-3/TRBV12-4
TGTGCCAGCAGTTTTCAAGGAGGGAATAGCAATCAGCCCCAGCATTTT
CASSFQGGNSNQPQHF
>TRBJ2-3|.|.|TRBV30
TGTGCCAGATCTACTCCAGGGCGGGATACGCAGTATTTT
CARSTPGRDTQYF
>TRBJ1-1|.|.|TRBV30
TGTGCCTGGAGTTCAAGTAAAGAAGCTTTCTTT
CAWSSSKEAFF
>TRBJ2-6|.|.|TRBV11-1
TGTGCCAGCCACAGCTCCGGGGCCAACGTCCTGACTTTC
CASHSSGANVLTF
>TRBJ1-3|.|.|TRBV30
TGTGCCTGGGGCAGGGACTCGAGCTCTGGAAACACCATATATTTT
CAWGRDSSSGNTIYF
>TRBJ2-6|TRBD1|.|TRBV20-1
TGCAGTGCGCGGACAGGGGGCAACTCTGGGGCCAACGTCCTGACTTTC
CSARTGGNSGANVLTF
>TRBJ2-4|.|.|TRBV6-5
TGTGCCAGCAGCCGCGGACAGTTAGCCAAAAACATTCAGTACTTC
CASSRGQLAKNIQYF
>TRBJ1-5|TRBD1|.|TRBV19
TGTGCCAGTAGTGTAACCGGGACAGCTAGCAATCAGCCCCAGCATTTT
CASSVTGTASNQPQHF
>TRBJ2-3|TRBD1|.|TRBV12-3/TRBV12-4
TGTGCCAGCAGTGGACAGGGGGACGCCACAGATACGCAGTATTTT
CASSGQGDATDTQYF
>TRBJ2-7|.|.|TRBV28
TGTGCCAGCAGTTACCGCCTAAGGAGCTCCTACGAGCAGTACTTC
CASSYRLRSSYEQYF
>TRBJ1-5|.|.|TRBV6-5
TGTGCCAGCAGTGCCAATAGCAATCAGCCCCAGCATTTT
CASSANSNQPQHF
>TRBJ2-7|.|.|TRBV4-2
TGTGCCAGCAGCCAAGAGAGGAGCTCCTACGAGCAGTACTTC
CASSQERSSYEQYF
>TRBJ1-1|.|.|TRBV7-9
TGTGCCAGCAGCCGGGTCGGGACATTGAACACTGAAGCTTTCTTT
CASSRVGTLNTEAFF
>TRBJ2-1|TRBD2|.|TRBV3-1
TGTGCCAGCAGCCCCCTGGGGAGCGGGGGTCACAATGAGCAGTTCTTC
CASSPLGSGGHNEQFF
>TRBJ1-5|.|.|TRBV28
TGTGCCAGCAGTTTACTTTCCGGCCTTTTTTCGCATTTT
CASSLLSGLFSHF
>TRBJ2-5|TRBD2|.|TRBV5-4
TGTGCCAGCAGCCGACTAGCCCAAGAGACCCAGTACTTC
CASSRLAQETQYF
>TRBJ2-7|.|.|TRBV15
TGTGCCACCAGCAGAGTGGACAGACCCTACGAGCAGTACTTC
CATSRVDRPYEQYF
>TRBJ1-1|.|.|TRBV10-2
TGCGCCAGCAGTGATGTGGGGGAGAACACTGAAGCTTTCTTT
CASSDVGENTEAFF
>TRBJ1-4|.|.|TRBV19
TGTGCCAGTAGTATGGCAGGGACTACTGAAAAACTGTTTTTT
CASSMAGTTEKLFF
>TRBJ1-3|TRBD1|.|TRBV29-1
TGCAGCGGGGGACAGCCTGGAAACACCATATATTTT
CSGGQPGNTIYF
>TRBJ2-5|TRBD1|.|TRBV6-5
TGTGCCAGCAGCCCTGACAGGGGGGTTGGGGAGACCCAGTACTTC
CASSPDRGVGETQYF
>TRBJ1-6|.|.|TRBV12-3/TRBV12-4
TGTGCCAGCAGTTTCGAGAGTAGTAATTCACCCCTCCACTTT
CASSFESSNSPLHF
>TRBJ1-4|.|.|TRBV5-6
TGTGCCAGCAGCTTGGCAGGGGAAGCTAATGAAAAACTGTTTTTT
CASSLAGEANEKLFF
>TRBJ2-1|TRBD1|.|TRBV7-9
TGTGCCAGCAGATGGGACAGGGGCAATGAGCAGTTCTTC
CASRWDRGNEQFF
>TRBJ2-3|TRBD1|.|TRBV20-1
TGCAGTGCTTCGCAGGGGGCAGGAGATACGCAGTATTTT
CSASQGAGDTQYF